Each of the 17 T cell receptor beta chains below was sequenced from the same sample in a study of patients and donors after allogeneic stem cell transplantation. Using its own MiXCR run on the RT-PCR reads, TCRdb lists one record per CDR3 protein. Among tens of thousands of distinct CDR3 sequences listed, roughly 5.1% were seen once. Sequencing was performed on blood, either unsorted or a sorted T cell fraction (not recorded which). These TCRs come from a human donor who was either an allogeneic HSCT recipient or a stem cell or donor lymphocyte infusion donor (not recorded which). It is not recorded whose cells these are; they may come from a transplant donor.

This clonotype was counted ten times or more. V and J are TRBV7-9 and TRBJ1-1; D call uncertain. The CDR3 spans 14 residues. Looked up from germline, CDR1 is SEHNR and CDR2 is FQNEAQ (reference sequence). V was pared by 1 base and J by 3 bases, with 9 bases between. CDR3 sequence (DNA): TGTGCCAGCAGCTTAGGTGGGGTCCACACTGAAGCTTTCTTT. Translation: CASSLGGVHTEAFF.

The CDR3 protein is CASSDSPVYNEQFF. The DNA for the CDR3 is TGTGCCAGCAGTGATAGTCCGGTATACAATGAGCAGTTCTTC. V gene TRBV2 combines with J gene TRBJ2-1; no clear D. This CDR3 has 14 amino acids. CDR1 SNHLY and CDR2 FYNNEI come from the germline V gene. Deletions cut 3 bases from V and 4 bases from J, with 10 bases between.

The rearrangement links TRBV10-1 to TRBJ1-2, with TRBD1 identical over 7 bases. The CDR3 length is 12 residues. Per germline, CDR1 WNHNN and CDR2 SYGVQD (reference sequence). Germline trimming cut 4 bases from V and 10 bases from J; bases unmatched to any gene: 6. The CDR3 is CASSAGDRDYTF. The CDR3 DNA is TGCGCCAGCAGTGCAGGGGACAGAGACTACACCTTC.

This clonotype was counted at least ten times. The J gene is TRBJ2-5, the V gene TRBV11-3; D may be TRBD2 (7 bases). V was cut by 5 bases and J by 2 bases, with 18 bases left in between. The germline V gene has CDR1 SGHNT and CDR2 YENEEA. The CDR3 covers 16 residues. CDR3 region: CASSPPAGAGQETQYF. The CDR3, as DNA: TGTGCCAGCAGCCCCCCGGCGGGGGCGGGACAAGAGACCCAGTACTTC.

At least ten counts were recorded for this clonotype. This chain uses TRBV19 with TRBJ1-5; 9 nucleotides line up with TRBD1. The trim removed 3 bases at V and 3 bases at J, leaving 3 bases unmatched. The V gene's germline CDR1 is LNHDA and CDR2 SQIVND (reference sequence). The CDR3 is 15 residues long. This chain's CDR3 is CASSMGQGLNQPQHF. Written as DNA, the CDR3 is TGTGCCAGTAGTATGGGACAGGGACTCAATCAGCCCCAGCATTTT. Based on the CDR3 plus reference TRBV19 and TRBJ1-5, the full variable domain is DGGITQSPKYLFRKEGQNVTLSCEQNLNHDAMYWYRQDPGQGLRLIYYSQIVNDFQKGDIAEGYSVSREKKESFPLTVTSAQKNPTAFYLCASSMGQGLNQPQHFGDGTRLSIL.

The chain links TRBV24-1 to TRBJ2-4; a weak D match, TRBD1 (5 bases). The CDR3 consists of 15 residues. Trimming removed 3 bases at V and 2 bases at J, with 10 bases between. Germline V gene lookup returns CDR1 KGHDR and CDR2 SFDVKD. The CDR3 spells CATSDPQGPKNIQYF. For the CDR3, the DNA is TGTGCCACCAGTGATCCGCAGGGCCCCAAAAACATTCAGTACTTC.

This clonotype appeared many times. The rearrangement links TRBV29-1 to TRBJ1-1, with a possible D match to TRBD1 (5 bases). CDR1 SQVTM and CDR2 ANQGSEA come from the germline V gene. The CDR3 loop spans 13 amino acids. V dropped 3 bases and J dropped 4 bases, with 12 bases sitting between them. The CDR3 coding sequence is TGCAGCGTTGAGGGGCCTCAGTTCACTGAAGCTTTCTTT. Encoded protein: CSVEGPQFTEAFF.

This clonotype was detected ten times or more. V usage is TRBV9 and J usage is TRBJ2-3; 8 bases line up with TRBD2. Trimming at V came to 0 bases and at J to 3 bases, leaving 6 bases not matched to a gene. The CDR3 runs to 16 residues. CDR1 and CDR2 from the germline V gene are SGDLS and YYNGEE. The CDR3 is CASSVVDGRGTDTQYF. As DNA, the CDR3 is TGTGCCAGCAGCGTAGTTGACGGGAGGGGTACAGATACGCAGTATTTT.

This clonotype was observed many times. This rearrangement joins TRBV5-1 to TRBJ1-1; no reliable D call. The germline gives CDR1 SGHRS, CDR2 YFSETQ. Trimming stripped 4 bases from V and 3 bases from J, with 10 bases between. CDR3 length: 13 amino acids. CDR3 sequence: CASSTGGDTEAFF. CDR3 bases: TGCGCCAGCAGCACTGGAGGTGACACTGAAGCTTTCTTT.

This clonotype was counted once. The chain employs TRBV28 and TRBJ2-7; tentative D call: TRBD1 (6 bases). CDR1 MDHEN and CDR2 SYDVKM come from the germline V gene. The CDR3 spans 15 residues. V was pared by 2 bases and J by 1 base, with 12 bases between. Here the CDR3 DNA reads TGTGCCAGCAGTTTAGGGGGCACGCTATCCTACGAGCAGTACTTC. Translated: CASSLGGTLSYEQYF.

The gene calls are TRBV5-1 and TRBJ1-6; 7 nucleotides agree with TRBD1. CDR1 and CDR2 from the germline V gene are SGHRS and YFSETQ. The CDR3 has 15 residues. V trimming: 2 bases; J trimming: 8 bases; junction bases outside the gene matches: 7. The CDR3 here is CASSFEVTGDSPLHF. DNA of the CDR3: TGCGCCAGCAGCTTTGAAGTAACAGGGGATTCACCCCTCCACTTT. The whole variable domain, filled in from reference TRBV5-1 and TRBJ1-6, reads KAGVTQTPRYLIKTRGQQVTLSCSPISGHRSVSWYQQTPGQGLQFLFEYFSETQRNKGNFPGRFSGRQFSNSRSEMNVSTLELGDSALYLCASSFEVTGDSPLHFGNGTRLTVT.

This clonotype was seen many times. The chain joins TRBV14 to TRBJ2-2; perhaps TRBD1 as D (6 bases). Germline CDR1 is SGHDN and CDR2 is FVKESK. The CDR3 has 14 residues. V shed 5 bases and J shed 5 bases, with 12 bases lying between them. The CDR3 DNA reads TGTGCCAGCAGCTGGGGGCGAAGTACCGGGGAGCTGTTTTTT. It codes for CASSWGRSTGELFF.

This clonotype was detected only a few times. The J gene is TRBJ2-1, the V gene TRBV6-5; 14 nucleotides agree with TRBD2. With V trimmed by 0 bases and J by 10 bases, 11 bases remained unmatched. CDR1 is MNHEY, CDR2 SVGAGI, per germline. This CDR3 is 18 amino acids long. As DNA, the CDR3 is TGTGCCAGCAGTTACTCGGGACCGGGACTAGCGGGAGAGGGGGAGCAGTTCTTC. Its translation: CASSYSGPGLAGEGEQFF.

The V gene is TRBV7-9, the J gene TRBJ1-1; no firm D call. V lost 4 bases and J lost 3, with 9 bases in between. Germline values: CDR1 SEHNR, CDR2 FQNEAQ (reference sequence). The CDR3 sequence is 13 residues long. Here the CDR3 reads CASSSSTYTEAFF. The CDR3 nucleotides are TGTGCCAGCAGCTCCTCCACCTACACTGAAGCTTTCTTT.

This clonotype occurred many times. The chain links TRBV20-1 to TRBJ2-3; 7 positions agree with TRBD2. The CDR3 extends over 16 amino acids. Trimming cost V 3 bases and J 0 bases; bases outside gene matches: 9. Germline CDR1 DFQATT, CDR2 SNEGSKA (reference sequence). CDR3: CSASKRLAVSTDTQYF. The CDR3 DNA follows: TGCAGTGCTAGTAAACGACTAGCAGTAAGCACAGATACGCAGTATTTT.

With regard to this clonotype: Germline and junction disagree at one end, which may indicate a read error. The chain combines TRBV6-1 with TRBJ1-2; D may be TRBD1 (5 bases). Per germline, CDR1 MNHNS and CDR2 SASEGT. The CDR3 covers 11 residues. The CDR3 DNA sequence: TGTGCCAGCAGTGAACTGAGGGCAGGGCTCTTC. Translating gives CASSELRAGLF.

V is TRBV7-3 and J is TRBJ1-6, with a possible D match to TRBD1 (5 bases). CDR3 length: 14 residues. Germline V gene data show CDR1 as SGHTA and CDR2 as FQGTGA. The V end lost 3 bases, the J end lost 8 bases, and 11 bases lay between the germline ends. The CDR3 protein is CASSLTVTDSPLHF. The CDR3 DNA reads as TGTGCCAGCAGCTTGACAGTGACTGATTCACCCCTCCACTTT.